These 29 T cell receptor beta chains were sequenced from one sample in a study of blood T cell repertoires in COVID-19. Generated by immunoSEQ multiplex PCR, the TCRdb table keeps only in-frame clones and is missing some. The table shows under 200,000 clones, with 70% to 90% occurring only once. The source material was peripheral blood. These receptors were obtained from a man between 18 and 29 years old with acute or convalescent COVID-19.

The sample holds a few counts of this clone. V and J are TRBV9 and TRBJ1-2, with D unclear. Germline V lookup: CDR1 SGDLS, CDR2 YYNGEE. CDR3 length equals 20 residues. Between the trimmed V and J ends, which lost 0 bases and 1 base, there was a span of 25 bases. The CDR3 loop is CASSVVPPGLAIPINYGYTF. DNA for the CDR3: TGTGCCAGCAGCGTAGTCCCCCCAGGACTCGCGATCCCAATTAACTATGGCTACACCTTC.

This sequence joins TRBV30 and TRBJ1-5; no clear D gene. This CDR3 region has 15 residues. CDR1 is GTSNPN and CDR2 is SVGIG in the germline V gene (reference sequence). Trimming took off 1 base at V and 0 bases at J, with 10 bases between the two ends. CDR3 loop: CAWSGTRDSNQPQHF. CDR3 sequence (DNA): TGTGCCTGGAGTGGGACTCGGGATAGCAATCAGCCCCAGCATTTT.

This clone was seen once. V gene TRBV24-1 combines with J gene TRBJ2-1; 14 bases are a match to TRBD2. There are 14 residues in the CDR3. CDR1 is KGHDR, CDR2 SFDVKD, per germline. V dropped 8 bases and J dropped 6; count of bases not matched to a gene: 2. The CDR3 DNA follows: TGTGCCACCATGGGACTAGCGGGGGTCAATGAGCAGTTCTTC. The encoded protein is CATMGLAGVNEQFF.

The chain has TRBV6-5 and TRBJ2-5, with D possibly matching TRBD1 (5 bases). Germline V CDR1 and CDR2: MNHEY, SVGAGI. The V and J ends lost 6 bases and 9 bases respectively, with 17 bases between them. This CDR3 spans 13 amino acids. As DNA, the CDR3 is TGTGCCAGCAGCCCAGCACCCGCCAGGGCCCAGTACTTC. It yields the protein CASSPAPARAQYF.

The rearrangement links TRBV12-3 or TRBV12-4 to TRBJ2-3; D is unclear. V was cut by 3 bases and J by 1 base, with 5 bases left in between. CDR3 length: 13 residues. The CDR3 reads CASSFIGTDTQYF. CDR3 bases: TGTGCCAGCAGTTTTATCGGCACAGATACGCAGTATTTT.

J is TRBJ2-5 and V is TRBV6-2 or TRBV6-3; D might be TRBD1 (5 bases). The CDR3 covers 15 residues. CDR1 is MNHEY, CDR2 SVGEGT, per germline. The V and J ends lost 5 bases and 0 bases respectively, with 13 bases between them. The CDR3 is CASSPGHNYQETQYF. Here the CDR3 DNA reads TGTGCCAGCAGTCCAGGGCACAATTACCAAGAGACCCAGTACTTC.

The rearrangement joins TRBV5-4 to TRBJ2-7, with D perhaps matching TRBD1 (6 bases). The CDR3 extends over 15 amino acids. V lost 5 bases and J lost 3, with 18 bases in between. Germline V gene lookup returns CDR1 SGHNT and CDR2 YYREEE (reference sequence). The CDR3 sequence is CASSYDRRVVYEQYF. The CDR3, as DNA: TGTGCCAGCAGTTATGACAGGAGAGTCGTCTACGAGCAGTACTTC.

The CDR3 DNA follows: TGTGCCAGTAGTAACCGGGACACCTCCTACAATGAGCAGTTCTTC. This sequence encodes CASSNRDTSYNEQFF. The V gene is TRBV19, the J gene TRBJ2-1; a possible D gene is TRBD1 (6 bases). Germline V CDR1 and CDR2: LNHDA, SQIVND (reference sequence). V was cut by 4 bases and J by 0 bases, with 10 bases left in between. This CDR3 has 15 residues.

This clone was counted a few times. The CDR3 loop reads CASSRDSNSPLHF. The CDR3 nucleotides are TGCGCCAGCAGCCGGGACAGTAATTCACCCCTCCACTTT. The chain links TRBV10-1 to TRBJ1-6; 7 positions match TRBD1. The CDR3 has 13 residues. The germline CDR1 and CDR2 sequences are WNHNN and SYGVQD (reference sequence). V gave up 6 bases and J gave up 6 bases; unmatched junction bases: 2.

This chain links TRBV7-3 with TRBJ2-2; D gene uncertain. CDR1 is SGHTA and CDR2 is FQGTGA in the germline V gene. The germline V and J ends were trimmed by 3 bases and 5 bases, with 4 bases remaining between them. The CDR3 is 12 residues long. CDR3: CASSFVTGELFF. The CDR3 DNA follows: TGTGCCAGCAGCTTCGTGACCGGGGAGCTGTTTTTT.

CDR3 amino acids: CASHTSGGQETQYF. The CDR3 nucleotides are TGTGCCAGCCATACTAGCGGGGGCCAAGAGACCCAGTACTTC. V is TRBV2 and J is TRBJ2-5, with TRBD2 matching over 11 bases. With 8 bases clipped from V and 1 base from J, the junction kept 3 bases outside the gene matches. The CDR3 consists of 14 residues. The germline V gene has CDR1 SNHLY and CDR2 FYNNEI.

The V call is TRBV6-1, the J call TRBJ2-2; D is uncertain. This CDR3 has 16 residues. The V gene lost 3 bases and the J gene lost 3 bases, with 14 bases spanning the gap. The germline V gene has CDR1 MNHNS and CDR2 SASEGT. The CDR3 DNA sequence: TGTGCCAGCAGTGAGACGACAATCCCGGACACCGGGGAGCTGTTTTTT. It yields the protein CASSETTIPDTGELFF.

V usage is TRBV5-4 and J usage is TRBJ2-3, with 12 positions matching TRBD2. V trimming: 4 bases; J trimming: 5 bases; junction bases outside the gene matches: 5. The CDR3 runs 15 residues. Germline assignment: CDR1 SGHNT and CDR2 YYREEE (reference sequence). CDR3 in amino acids: CASSIGLAGKDTQYF. CDR3 nucleotide sequence: TGTGCCAGCAGCATCGGACTAGCGGGGAAAGATACGCAGTATTTT.

The rearrangement joins TRBV6-5 to TRBJ1-1; 9 bases are shared with TRBD1. Trimming removed 10 bases from V and 2 bases from J; junction bases left unmatched: 8. The CDR3 loop spans 14 amino acids. Germline CDR1 reads MNHEY; CDR2 reads SVGAGI. CDR3 amino acids: CATRPTGGNTEAFF. The CDR3 bases are TGTGCCACCCGACCGACAGGGGGTAACACTGAAGCTTTCTTT.

This clone was found once. The rearrangement joins TRBV5-1 to TRBJ2-1; 7 positions agree with TRBD2. This CDR3 contains 15 residues. V lost 1 base, J lost 3 bases, and 4 bases stayed unmatched. CDR1 and CDR2 from the germline V gene are SGHRS and YFSETQ. In DNA, the CDR3 is TGCGCCAGCAGCTTGACCGGGACTAACTACAATGAGCAGTTCTTC. Its protein product is CASSLTGTNYNEQFF.

The chain carries TRBV10-3 and TRBJ1-1, with 8 nucleotides matching TRBD1. The germline V gene encodes CDR1 ENHRY and CDR2 SYGVKD. With 9 bases clipped from V and 6 bases from J, the junction kept 12 bases outside the gene matches. The CDR3 runs to 14 residues. CDR3 loop: CAMAEGRGLAEAFF. The CDR3 DNA is TGTGCCATGGCGGAAGGCAGGGGGCTGGCTGAAGCTTTCTTT.

The rearrangement links TRBV6-5 to TRBJ1-5, with TRBD1 matching over 7 bases. The length of the CDR3 is 14 residues. V lost 6 bases and J lost 2; bases outside the gene matches: 4. The germline V gene has CDR1 MNHEY and CDR2 SVGAGI. CDR3 residues: CASRPGQRNQPQHF. CDR3 coding DNA: TGTGCCAGCAGACCGGGACAGCGCAATCAGCCCCAGCATTTT.

The gene calls are TRBV7-8 and TRBJ2-1, with a possible D match to TRBD1 (5 bases). Trimming stripped 10 bases from V and 8 bases from J, with 21 bases between. CDR1 is SGHVS and CDR2 is FQNEAQ in the germline V gene. The CDR3 is 14 residues long. Here the CDR3 DNA reads TGTGCCACCTCCAGGCAGGGAAGGATGGATGAGCAGTTCTTC. This codes for CATSRQGRMDEQFF.

V usage is TRBV18 and J usage is TRBJ2-5; 9 bases line up with TRBD2. J was trimmed by 0 bases and V by 1 base; bases with no gene match: 6. The CDR3 contains 17 residues. Germline V gives CDR1 KGHSH, CDR2 LQKENI. This CDR3 reads CASSPLSLAGNQETQYF. The CDR3 DNA sequence: TGTGCCAGCTCACCACTTAGTCTAGCGGGGAACCAAGAGACCCAGTACTTC.

Here the CDR3 DNA reads TGTGCCTGGATAAAGACTTACTCTGGAAACACCATATATTTT. Its protein product is CAWIKTYSGNTIYF. The rearrangement uses TRBV30 and TRBJ1-3; no clear D. V gave up 4 bases and J gave up 0 bases, with 10 bases separating them. CDR3 size: 14 residues. Germline V gives CDR1 GTSNPN, CDR2 SVGIG (reference sequence).

CDR3 nucleotide sequence: TGTGCCAGCAGACAAGGGGACAGTGAAGCTTTCTTT. Protein sequence: CASRQGDSEAFF. The rearrangement links TRBV12-3 or TRBV12-4 to TRBJ1-1; 7 positions match TRBD1. The CDR3 length is 12 residues. The V gene end was trimmed by 6 bases and the J gene end by 7 bases; junction bases not matched to a gene: 5.

The chain recombines TRBV7-8 with TRBJ2-7; 7 bases are shared with TRBD1. CDR1 is SGHVS, CDR2 FQNEAQ, per germline. The CDR3 runs to 16 residues. V shed 5 bases, J shed 0 bases, and the junction held 10 bases outside the gene matches. CDR3 sequence (DNA): TGTGCCAGCAGCCCGGGACAGTCCAAGTACTCCTACGAGCAGTACGTC. It encodes CASSPGQSKYSYEQYV.

J is TRBJ1-5 and V is TRBV6-5, with TRBD1 matching 9 bases. V lost 6 bases and J lost 2; bases outside the gene matches: 5. CDR3 size: 15 residues. Germline V gives CDR1 MNHEY, CDR2 SVGAGI. The CDR3 is CASRRTGVGNQPQHF. CDR3 coding DNA: TGTGCCAGCAGAAGGACAGGGGTCGGCAATCAGCCCCAGCATTTT.

The chain uses TRBV4-1 and TRBJ2-3, with 7 bases that match TRBD1. V was pared by 2 bases and J by 5 bases, with 4 bases of the junction left unmatched. Germline V gene data show CDR1 as MGHRA and CDR2 as YSYEKL. The CDR3 is 14 amino acids. The CDR3 region has the DNA TGCGCCAGCAGCCAACCCACAGGGGTAGATACGCAGTATTTT. This codes for CASSQPTGVDTQYF.

CDR3 coding DNA: TGTGCCAGCAGTATAATCACAGGGGTGACGAACATTCAGTACTTC. Protein: CASSIITGVTNIQYF. The chain carries TRBV2 and TRBJ2-4, with TRBD1 matching 7 bases. This CDR3 has 15 residues. Germline CDR1 reads SNHLY; CDR2 reads FYNNEI. Germline trimming cut 5 bases from V and 7 bases from J; bases unmatched to any gene: 11.

V gene TRBV5-8 combines with J gene TRBJ1-1; D perhaps matches TRBD1 (5 bases). The V end lost 3 bases, the J end lost 1 base, and 13 bases lay between the germline ends. CDR3 length equals 15 residues. Germline lookup yields CDR1 SGHTS and CDR2 YDEGEE. DNA of the CDR3: TGTGCCAGCAGCTGGGGGGGATTCGGGAACACTGAAGCTTTCTTT. Its protein product is CASSWGGFGNTEAFF.

This sequence joins TRBV5-1 and TRBJ2-5, with D possibly matching TRBD1 (6 bases). V lost 5 bases to trimming and J lost 4 bases, with 12 bases between them. In germline, CDR1 is SGHRS, CDR2 YFSETQ. This CDR3 is built from 13 residues. CDR3 nucleotides: TGCGCCAGCAGGTACAGGGTAGGAGAGACCCAGTACTTC. It codes for CASRYRVGETQYF.

The chain links TRBV12-3 or TRBV12-4 to TRBJ1-2, with D perhaps matching TRBD1 (5 bases). The CDR3 covers 13 residues. The V gene lost 1 base and the J gene lost 7 bases, with 10 bases spanning the gap. CDR3 in amino acids: CASSLGGGGGYTF. The DNA of the CDR3 is TGTGCCAGCAGTTTAGGCGGGGGTGGTGGCTACACCTTC.

The chain recombines TRBV6-4 with TRBJ2-4; perhaps TRBD2 as D (5 bases). CDR1 and CDR2 (germline): MRHNA, SNTAGT. This CDR3 region has 16 residues. V was pared by 6 bases and J by 1 base, with 16 bases between. DNA of the CDR3: TGTGCCAGCAGCTTTTCAAAGAGGGTTGCCAAAAACATTCAGTACTTC. Translated: CASSFSKRVAKNIQYF.